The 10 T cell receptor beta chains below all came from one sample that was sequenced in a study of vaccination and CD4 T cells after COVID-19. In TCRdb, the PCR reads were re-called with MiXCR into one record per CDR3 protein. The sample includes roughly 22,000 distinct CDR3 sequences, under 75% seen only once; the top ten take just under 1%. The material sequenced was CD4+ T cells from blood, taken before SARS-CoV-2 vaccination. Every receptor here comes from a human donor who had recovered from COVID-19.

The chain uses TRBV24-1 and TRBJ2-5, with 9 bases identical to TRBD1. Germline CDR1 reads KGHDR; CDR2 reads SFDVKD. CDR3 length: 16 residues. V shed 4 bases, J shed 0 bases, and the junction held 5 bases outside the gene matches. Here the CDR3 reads CATSDFNRGHQETQYF. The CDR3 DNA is TGTGCCACCAGTGACTTCAACAGGGGGCACCAAGAGACCCAGTACTTC.

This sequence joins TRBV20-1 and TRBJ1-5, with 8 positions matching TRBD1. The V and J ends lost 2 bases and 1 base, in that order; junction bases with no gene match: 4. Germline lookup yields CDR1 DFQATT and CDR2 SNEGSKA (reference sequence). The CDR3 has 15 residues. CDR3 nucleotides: TGCAGTGCTAGACTACAGGGGGGGAGCAATCAGCCCCAGCATTTT. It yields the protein CSARLQGGSNQPQHF.

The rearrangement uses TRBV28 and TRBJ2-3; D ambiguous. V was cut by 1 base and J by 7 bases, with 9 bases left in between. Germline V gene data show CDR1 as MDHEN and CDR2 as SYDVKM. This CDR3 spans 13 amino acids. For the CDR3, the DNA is TGTGCCAGCAGTTTATCTCTCTCGTATACGCAGTATTTT. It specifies CASSLSLSYTQYF.

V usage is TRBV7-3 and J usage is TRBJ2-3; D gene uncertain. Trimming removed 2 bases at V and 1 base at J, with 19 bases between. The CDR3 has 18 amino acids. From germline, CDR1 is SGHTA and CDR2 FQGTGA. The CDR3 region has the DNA TGTGCCAGCAGCTTAGCCGAGCTGACCACGCTGGGCACAGATACGCAGTATTTT. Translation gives CASSLAELTTLGTDTQYF.

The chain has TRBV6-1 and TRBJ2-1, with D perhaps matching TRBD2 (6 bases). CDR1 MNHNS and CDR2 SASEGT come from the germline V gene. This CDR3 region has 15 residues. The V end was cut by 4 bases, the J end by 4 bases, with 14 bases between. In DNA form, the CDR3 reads TGTGCCAGCAGTGTGTCGGGACTGGAGTACAATGAGCAGTTCTTC. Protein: CASSVSGLEYNEQFF.

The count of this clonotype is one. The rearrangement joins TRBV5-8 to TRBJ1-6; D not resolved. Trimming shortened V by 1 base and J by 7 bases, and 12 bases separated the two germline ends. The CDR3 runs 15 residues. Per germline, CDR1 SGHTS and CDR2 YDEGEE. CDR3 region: CASSLQRGPNSPLHF. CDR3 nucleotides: TGTGCCAGCAGCTTGCAGCGGGGTCCAAATTCACCCCTCCACTTT.

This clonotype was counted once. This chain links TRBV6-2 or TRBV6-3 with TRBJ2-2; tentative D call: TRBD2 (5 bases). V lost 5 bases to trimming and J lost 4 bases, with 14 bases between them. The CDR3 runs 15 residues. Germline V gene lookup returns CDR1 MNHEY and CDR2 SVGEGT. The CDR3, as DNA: TGTGCCAGCAGTCGAGCGGAGCACCCCACCGGGGAGCTGTTTTTT. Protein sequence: CASSRAEHPTGELFF.

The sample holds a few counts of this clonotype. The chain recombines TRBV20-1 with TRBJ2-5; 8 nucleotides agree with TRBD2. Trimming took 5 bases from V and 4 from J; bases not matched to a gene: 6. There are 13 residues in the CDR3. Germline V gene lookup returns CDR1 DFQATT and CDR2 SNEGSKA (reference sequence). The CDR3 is CSAPYGGGETQYF. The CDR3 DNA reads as TGCAGTGCTCCTTACGGGGGGGGAGAGACCCAGTACTTC.

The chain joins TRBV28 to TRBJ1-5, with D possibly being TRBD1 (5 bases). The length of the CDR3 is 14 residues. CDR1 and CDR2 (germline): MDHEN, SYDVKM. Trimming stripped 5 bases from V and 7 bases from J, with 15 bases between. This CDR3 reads CASSRGGERQPQHF. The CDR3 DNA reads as TGTGCCAGCAGTCGGGGCGGGGAGAGGCAGCCCCAGCATTTT.

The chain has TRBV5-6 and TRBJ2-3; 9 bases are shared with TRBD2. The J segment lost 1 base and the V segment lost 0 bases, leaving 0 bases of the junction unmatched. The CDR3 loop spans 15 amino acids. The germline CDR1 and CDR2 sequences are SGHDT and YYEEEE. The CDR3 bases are TGTGCCAGCAGCTTGGGCGGGGGGGGCACAGATACGCAGTATTTT. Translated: CASSLGGGGTDTQYF.